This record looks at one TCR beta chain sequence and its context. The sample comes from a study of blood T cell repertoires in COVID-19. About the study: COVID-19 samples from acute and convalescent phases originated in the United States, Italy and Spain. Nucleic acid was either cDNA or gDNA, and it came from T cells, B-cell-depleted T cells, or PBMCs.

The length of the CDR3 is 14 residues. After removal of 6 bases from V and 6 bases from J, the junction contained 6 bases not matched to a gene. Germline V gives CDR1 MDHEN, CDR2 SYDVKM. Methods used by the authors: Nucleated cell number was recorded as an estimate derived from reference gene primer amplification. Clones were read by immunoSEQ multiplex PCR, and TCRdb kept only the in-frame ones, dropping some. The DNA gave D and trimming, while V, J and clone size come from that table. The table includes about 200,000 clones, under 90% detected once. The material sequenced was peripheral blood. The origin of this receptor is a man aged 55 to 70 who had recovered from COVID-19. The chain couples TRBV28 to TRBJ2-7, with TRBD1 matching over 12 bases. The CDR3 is CASSNRDRGPEQYF. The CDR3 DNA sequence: TGTGCCAGCAGCAACCGGGACAGGGGGCCCGAGCAGTACTTC.